Presented here are 2 T cell receptor beta chains from one specimen sequenced in a study of blood T cell repertoires in COVID-19. The repertoire was sequenced with immunoSEQ multiplex PCR; TCRdb's copy has only in-frame clones and lacks some. The sample carries 150,000 to 200,000 clones, 85% to 90% recorded once. The sequenced material came from peripheral blood. Receptors originate from an older woman with COVID-19, enrolled during active disease.

CDR3 DNA sequence: TGTGCCAGCAGTTCCCATGGCAGGGACTACGAGCAGTACTTC. Encoded protein: CASSSHGRDYEQYF. The gene calls are TRBV13 and TRBJ2-7, with D possibly TRBD1 on 5 matching bases. The V gene lost 6 bases and the J gene lost 3 bases, with 15 bases spanning the gap. The CDR3 totals 14 residues. Germline V lookup: CDR1 PRHDT, CDR2 FYEKMQ (reference sequence).

This sequence joins TRBV7-9 and TRBJ2-7, with D perhaps matching TRBD2 (6 bases). Germline values: CDR1 SEHNR, CDR2 FQNEAQ (reference sequence). Trimming took off 3 bases at V and 7 bases at J, with 25 bases between the two ends. This CDR3 is 17 amino acids long. The CDR3 coding sequence is TGTGCCAGCAGCTTCTTTTCCCCGGGTCCTCTGGGGAGGGAGCAGTACTTC. Its protein is CASSFFSPGPLGREQYF.